This TCR beta chain is from a study of CD8+ T cells in alopecia areata. In each case, RNA was isolated and then reverse transcribed into cDNA as the sequencing template. Using immunoSEQ multiplex PCR, the repertoire was profiled, and TCRdb retains in-frame clones only, with some absent. This table holds 150,000 to 200,000 clones, 58% found once. A remark on this clone: Its antigen is not identified.

Trimming removed 6 bases at V and 0 bases at J, with 18 bases between. Germline CDR1 and CDR2: LNHDA and SQIVND (reference sequence). The CDR3 has 18 residues. Points from the study as a whole: Just one nonresponder means the tie between baseline CD8+ expansion and response stays uncertain.

Sample treatment: oral pan-JAK inhibitor, 5-10 mg twice daily. This receptor was obtained from a human donor with alopecia areata. V and J are TRBV19 and TRBJ1-6; D remains unclear. Material: CD4+ T cells sorted from blood, obtained at approximately week 61, from a patient treated with tofacitinib. The DNA of the CDR3 is TGTGCCAGTAGCCAAAAAAGCGGCACAAGCTCCTATAATTCACCCCTCCACTTT. Translated: CASSQKSGTSSYNSPLHF.